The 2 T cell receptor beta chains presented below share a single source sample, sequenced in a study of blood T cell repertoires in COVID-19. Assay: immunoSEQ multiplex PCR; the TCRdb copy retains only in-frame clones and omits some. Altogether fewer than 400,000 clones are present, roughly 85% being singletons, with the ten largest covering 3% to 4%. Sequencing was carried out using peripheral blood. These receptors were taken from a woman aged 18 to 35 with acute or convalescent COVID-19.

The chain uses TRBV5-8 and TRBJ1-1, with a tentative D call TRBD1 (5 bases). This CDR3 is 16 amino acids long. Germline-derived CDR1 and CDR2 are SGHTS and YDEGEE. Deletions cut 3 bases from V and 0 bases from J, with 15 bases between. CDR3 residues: CASSSPLDSLNTEAFF. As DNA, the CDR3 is TGTGCCAGCAGCTCACCCCTTGACAGCCTGAACACTGAAGCTTTCTTT.

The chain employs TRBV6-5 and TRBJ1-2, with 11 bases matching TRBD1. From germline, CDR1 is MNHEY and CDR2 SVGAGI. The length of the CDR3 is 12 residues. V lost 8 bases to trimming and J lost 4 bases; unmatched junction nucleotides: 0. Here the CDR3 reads CASGTGGYGYTF. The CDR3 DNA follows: TGTGCCAGCGGGACAGGGGGCTATGGCTACACCTTC.